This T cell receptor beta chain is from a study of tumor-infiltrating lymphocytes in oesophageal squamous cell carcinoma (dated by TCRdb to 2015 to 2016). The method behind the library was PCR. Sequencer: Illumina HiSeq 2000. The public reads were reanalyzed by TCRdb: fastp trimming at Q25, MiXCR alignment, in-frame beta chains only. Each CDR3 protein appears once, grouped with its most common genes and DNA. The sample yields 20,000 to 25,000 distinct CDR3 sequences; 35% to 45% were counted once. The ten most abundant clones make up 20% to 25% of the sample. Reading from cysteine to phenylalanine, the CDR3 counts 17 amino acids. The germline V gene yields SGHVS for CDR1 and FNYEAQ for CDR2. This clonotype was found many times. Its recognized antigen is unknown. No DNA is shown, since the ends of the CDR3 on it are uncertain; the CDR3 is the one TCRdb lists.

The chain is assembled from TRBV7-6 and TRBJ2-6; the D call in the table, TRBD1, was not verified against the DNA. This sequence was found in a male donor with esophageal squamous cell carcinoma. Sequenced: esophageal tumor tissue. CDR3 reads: CASSLVGGTRLWLHLRF.